This TCR beta chain derives from a study of cytomegalovirus exposure and HLA in healthy donors. In the study overall: There were approximately 80 million unique TCRs (from HLA-typed donors) in an early data release. Study-wide results and limits: Other equally common chains were less clonally expanded than HLA-associated TCR beta chains, a later analysis showed.

This clone has a handful of counts. Its antigen is still unknown. Compared with germline, one end of the junction differs, possibly owing to a read error. The germline V gene has CDR1 MDHEN and CDR2 SYDVKM. The CDR3 covers 16 residues. The PCR employed 60 Vbeta primers together with 13 Jbeta primers. Sequencing used immunoSEQ multiplex PCR; TCRdb keeps in-frame clones, though not all of them. The sample consists of 150,000 or so clones, roughly 79% of them appearing once. Sequenced: PBMCs. This receptor was taken from a man aged 35 to 55 in good health and CMV-seronegative. V gene TRBV28 combines with J gene TRBJ2-4, with 7 bases aligning to TRBD1. The CDR3, as DNA: TGTGCCAGCACCGAGACAGGGTTGAAAGGCAAAAACAGTCAGTACTTC. Its translation: CASTETGLKGKNSQYF.